This TCR beta chain derives from a study of shared clonotypes between healthy human individuals. Per the study methods: Filtering differed because ImmunoSEQ produced junction-only sequences that carried no quality scores. Profiled with immunoSEQ multiplex PCR; TCRdb holds only in-frame clones, not every one. V and J calls and clone size follow that table, whereas D and trimming were derived from the DNA. The repertoire includes about 2.4 million clones, approximately 94% of them detected once, and around 0.37% sits in the top ten. Germline assignment: CDR1 MNHEY and CDR2 SMNVEV (reference sequence). Trimming took 0 bases from V and 6 from J, leaving 18 bases between them. The CDR3 sequence is 18 residues long.

The chain uses TRBV27 and TRBJ1-6; D not resolved. The sample was naive CD4+ T cells from PBMCs. As for subset: CD45RA+ positively selected. The TCR comes from a young man in good health. Some clones in this sample may be carry-over from other donors' samples. The CDR3 is CASSLSVREGIRNSPLHF. The CDR3 DNA reads TGTGCCAGCAGTTTATCGGTACGGGAAGGTATTCGTAATTCACCCCTCCACTTT.